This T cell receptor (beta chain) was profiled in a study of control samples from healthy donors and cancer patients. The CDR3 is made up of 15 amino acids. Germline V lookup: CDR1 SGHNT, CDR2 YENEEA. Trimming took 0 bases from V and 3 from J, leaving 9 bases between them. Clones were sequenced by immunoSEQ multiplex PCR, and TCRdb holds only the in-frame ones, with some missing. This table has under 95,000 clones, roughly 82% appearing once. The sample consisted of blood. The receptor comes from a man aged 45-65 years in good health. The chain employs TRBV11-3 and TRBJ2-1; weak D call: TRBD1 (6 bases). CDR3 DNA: TGTGCCAGCAGCTTAGAGGACAGTTACTACAATGAGCAGTTCTTC. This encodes CASSLEDSYYNEQFF.